This note documents a single T cell receptor beta chain sequence. Its antigen is still unknown. There are no base qualities to consult, and no much larger clone falls within one base. Patients with autoimmune disease history or receiving systemic immunosuppression were excluded from the trial. Peripheral blood for TCR sequencing was drawn from every dose cohort at baseline, at cycle 4 day 1 and at cycle 7 day 1. The samples were drawn from a first-in-human, open-label, multicenter phase I dose-escalation trial of ivuxolimab. Adults with locally advanced or metastatic melanoma, renal cell carcinoma, hepatocellular carcinoma or head and neck squamous cell carcinoma were enrolled in the trial. Before TCR sequencing, CD4+ and CD8+ T cells were separately sorted from peripheral blood. This specimen belongs to a study of OX40 agonist ivuxolimab in advanced cancers. A note on the overall study: Ivuxolimab was an agonistic, fully human IgG2 monoclonal antibody directed against OX40 (CD134), a costimulatory receptor. Patients were allowed to have had prior anti-PD-1, anti-PD-L1 or anti-CTLA-4 therapy, and approximately 40% of the dose-escalation patients had previously received checkpoint inhibitors. The paper describes the monotherapy dose-escalation part (N of about 57 patients) of the phase I trial of ivuxolimab. Among the roughly 50 dose-escalation patients, around 19 had hepatocellular carcinoma, some 15 melanoma, 9 renal cell carcinoma and 9 head and neck cancer. The purpose of peripheral TCRbeta sequencing was to test whether ivuxolimab changed TCR sequence diversity and led to clonal T-cell expansion. In the dose-escalation cohort, 82.7% of patients were male, and the mean age was approximately 60 years, with a range of 23 to 79. Partial responses were achieved by three dose-escalation patients, of whom one had hepatocellular carcinoma and two had cutaneous melanoma. Intravenous ivuxolimab was administered to patients every 2 weeks at six dose levels: 0.01, 0.1, 0.3, 1.5, 3 and 10 mg/kg. Results and caveats for the whole study, not just this receptor: In the 0.1-3.0 mg/kg groups, partial responders had among the lowest normalized peripheral clonal expansion, particularly in CD8+ T cells. Low levels of normalized T-cell clonal expansion were also shown by some nonresponding patients. At doses of 0.1 to 3.0 mg/kg, clonal expansion of both CD4+ and CD8+ blood T cells was observed from baseline to week 6. Which antigens the clonally expanded peripheral T cells were specific for was not determined. After ivuxolimab, expanded clones were on average more numerous among CD8+ T cells than among CD4+ T cells.

Genomic DNA was extracted from sorted cells for sequencing of the TCRbeta CDR3 region. The immunoSEQ Assay was used for sequencing of TCRbeta CDR3 regions. Sourced from immuneACCESS, this table was stored by TCRdb with only in-frame sequences that have V and J called. A share of the clones is absent; for the studies checked, an unresolved V gene accounts for under half, and the remainder has no known explanation. The sample records under 30,000 clones, more than 70% of which are singletons. Around a sixth of the sample is held by the ten biggest clonotypes. The V and J ends are trimmed by 4 bases and 6 bases, leaving 16 bases between them. The CDR3 measures 15 amino acids from cysteine to phenylalanine. Solely the CDR3 DNA is kept, with 45 bases framed from the first base. The germline V gene provides CDR1 SGDLS and CDR2 YYNGEE.

The source is an adult with an advanced solid tumor such as melanoma, head and neck, liver or kidney cancer. The specimen comprised CD4+ or CD8+ T cells sorted from blood, sampled in a trial of the OX40 agonist ivuxolimab. This chain is built from TRBV9 and TRBJ2-2; tentative D gene TRBD1, with 5 bases matching. CDR3 protein: CASSSGGLGPGELFF. The base sequence is TGTGCCAGCAGCTCGGGTGGTTTGGGGCCCGGGGAGCTGTTTTTT.